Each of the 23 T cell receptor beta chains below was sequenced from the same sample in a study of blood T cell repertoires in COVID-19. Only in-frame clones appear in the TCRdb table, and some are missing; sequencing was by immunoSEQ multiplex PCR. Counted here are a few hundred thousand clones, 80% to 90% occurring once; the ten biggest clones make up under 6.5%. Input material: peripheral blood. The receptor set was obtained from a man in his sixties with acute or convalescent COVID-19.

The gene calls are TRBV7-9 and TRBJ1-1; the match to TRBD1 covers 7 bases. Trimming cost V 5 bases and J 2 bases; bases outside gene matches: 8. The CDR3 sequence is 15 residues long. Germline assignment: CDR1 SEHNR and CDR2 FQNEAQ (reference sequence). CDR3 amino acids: CASSPRTGINTEAFF. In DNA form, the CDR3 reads TGTGCCAGCAGCCCCCGGACAGGAATAAACACTGAAGCTTTCTTT.

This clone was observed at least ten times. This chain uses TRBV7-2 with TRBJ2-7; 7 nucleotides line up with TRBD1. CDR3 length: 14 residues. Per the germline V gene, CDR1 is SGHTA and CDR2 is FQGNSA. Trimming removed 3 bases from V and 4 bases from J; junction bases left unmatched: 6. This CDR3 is CASSLGTEYYEQYF. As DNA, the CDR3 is TGTGCCAGCAGCTTGGGGACAGAGTATTACGAGCAGTACTTC.

In DNA, the CDR3 is TGCGCCAGCAGCCAAGAATTGGGGAGCTCTGGAAACACCATATATTTT. Protein sequence: CASSQELGSSGNTIYF. The genes are TRBV4-1 and TRBJ1-3; no firm D call. Trimming removed 0 bases at V and 0 bases at J, with 9 bases between. Germline V gene lookup returns CDR1 MGHRA and CDR2 YSYEKL. CDR3 length equals 16 residues.

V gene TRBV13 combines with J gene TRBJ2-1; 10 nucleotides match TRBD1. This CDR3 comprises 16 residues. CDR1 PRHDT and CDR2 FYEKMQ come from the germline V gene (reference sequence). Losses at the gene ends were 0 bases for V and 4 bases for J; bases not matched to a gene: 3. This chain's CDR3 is CASSLGTGGRYNEQFF. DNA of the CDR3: TGTGCCAGCAGCTTAGGGACAGGGGGCAGGTACAATGAGCAGTTCTTC.

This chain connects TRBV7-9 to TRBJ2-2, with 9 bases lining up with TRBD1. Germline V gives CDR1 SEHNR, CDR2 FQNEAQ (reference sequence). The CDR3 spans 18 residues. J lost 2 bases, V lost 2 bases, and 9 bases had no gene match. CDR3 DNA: TGTGCCAGCAGCTTATACGGATCGGGACAGGGAAACACCGGGGAGCTGTTTTTT. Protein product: CASSLYGSGQGNTGELFF.

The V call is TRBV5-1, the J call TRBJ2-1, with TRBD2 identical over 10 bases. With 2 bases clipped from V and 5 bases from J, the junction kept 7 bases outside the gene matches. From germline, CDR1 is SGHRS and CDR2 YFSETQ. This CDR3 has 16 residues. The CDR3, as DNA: TGCGCCAGCAGCTTAGTATTAGCGGGAGGAAACAATGAGCAGTTCTTC. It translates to CASSLVLAGGNNEQFF.

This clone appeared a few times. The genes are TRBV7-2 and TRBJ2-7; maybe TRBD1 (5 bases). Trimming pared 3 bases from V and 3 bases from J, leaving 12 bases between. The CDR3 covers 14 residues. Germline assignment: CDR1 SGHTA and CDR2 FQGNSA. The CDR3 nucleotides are TGTGCCAGCAGCTTGGGAAAGCAGGGCTACGAGCAGTACTTC. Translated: CASSLGKQGYEQYF. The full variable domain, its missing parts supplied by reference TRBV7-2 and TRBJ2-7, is GAGVSQSPSNKVTEKGKDVELRCDPISGHTALYWYRQSLGQGLEFLIYFQGNSAPDKSGLPSDRFSAERTGGSVSTLTIQRTQQEDSAVYLCASSLGKQGYEQYFGPGTRLTVT.

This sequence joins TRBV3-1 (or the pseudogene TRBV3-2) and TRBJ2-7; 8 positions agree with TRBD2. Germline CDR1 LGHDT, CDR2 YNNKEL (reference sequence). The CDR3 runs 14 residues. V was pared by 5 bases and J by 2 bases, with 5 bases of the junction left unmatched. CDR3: CASSFGTRAYEQYF. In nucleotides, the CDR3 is TGTGCCAGCAGCTTCGGGACTAGGGCCTACGAGCAGTACTTC.

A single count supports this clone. The CDR3 is CASSFVPRSTGELFF. The DNA of the CDR3 is TGTGCCAGCAGCTTCGTTCCTCGTTCCACCGGGGAGCTGTTTTTT. The chain couples TRBV5-4 to TRBJ2-2; no definite D call. Trimming took 2 bases from V and 4 from J, leaving 12 bases between them. The CDR3 is made up of 15 amino acids. Germline CDR1 and CDR2: SGHNT and YYREEE (reference sequence).

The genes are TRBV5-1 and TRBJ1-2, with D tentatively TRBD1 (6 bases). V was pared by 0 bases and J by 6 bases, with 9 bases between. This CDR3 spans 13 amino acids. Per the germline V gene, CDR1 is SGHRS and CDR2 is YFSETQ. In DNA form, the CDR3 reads TGCGCCAGCAGCTTGGCAGGGGATGATGGCTACACCTTC. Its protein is CASSLAGDDGYTF.

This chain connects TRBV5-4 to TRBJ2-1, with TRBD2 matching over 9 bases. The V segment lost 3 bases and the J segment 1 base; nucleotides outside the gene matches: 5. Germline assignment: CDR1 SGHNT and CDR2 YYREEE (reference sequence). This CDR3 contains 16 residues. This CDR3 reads CASSSKREASYNEQFF. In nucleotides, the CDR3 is TGTGCCAGCAGCTCGAAGCGGGAGGCTTCCTACAATGAGCAGTTCTTC.

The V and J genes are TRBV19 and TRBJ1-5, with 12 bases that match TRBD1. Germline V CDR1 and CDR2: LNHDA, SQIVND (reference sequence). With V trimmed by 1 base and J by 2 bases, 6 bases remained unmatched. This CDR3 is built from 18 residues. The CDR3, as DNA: TGTGCCAGTAGTATAGTCGGGACAGGGGGCACAGGCAATCAGCCCCAGCATTTT. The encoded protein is CASSIVGTGGTGNQPQHF.

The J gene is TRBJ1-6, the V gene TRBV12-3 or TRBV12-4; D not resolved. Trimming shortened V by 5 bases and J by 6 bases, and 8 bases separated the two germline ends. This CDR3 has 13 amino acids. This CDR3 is CASSQSLNSPLHF. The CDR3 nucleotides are TGTGCCAGCAGTCAGTCCCTTAATTCACCCCTCCACTTT.

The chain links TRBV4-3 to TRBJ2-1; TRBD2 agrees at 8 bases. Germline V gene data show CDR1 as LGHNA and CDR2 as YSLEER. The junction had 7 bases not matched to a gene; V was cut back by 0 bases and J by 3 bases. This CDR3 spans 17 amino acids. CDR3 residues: CASSQDLGTRNYNEQFF. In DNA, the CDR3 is TGCGCCAGCAGCCAAGATCTGGGGACTAGGAACTACAATGAGCAGTTCTTC.

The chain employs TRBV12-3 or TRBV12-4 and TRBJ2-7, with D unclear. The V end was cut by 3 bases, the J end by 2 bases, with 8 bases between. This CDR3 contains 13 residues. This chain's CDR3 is CASSFLRAYEQYF. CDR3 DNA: TGTGCCAGCAGTTTCCTACGGGCCTACGAGCAGTACTTC.

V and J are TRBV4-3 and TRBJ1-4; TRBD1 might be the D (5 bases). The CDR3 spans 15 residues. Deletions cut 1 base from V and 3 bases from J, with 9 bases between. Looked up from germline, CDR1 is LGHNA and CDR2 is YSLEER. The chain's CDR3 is CASSQGGDPNEKLFF. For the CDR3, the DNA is TGCGCCAGCAGCCAAGGCGGGGACCCTAATGAAAAACTGTTTTTT.

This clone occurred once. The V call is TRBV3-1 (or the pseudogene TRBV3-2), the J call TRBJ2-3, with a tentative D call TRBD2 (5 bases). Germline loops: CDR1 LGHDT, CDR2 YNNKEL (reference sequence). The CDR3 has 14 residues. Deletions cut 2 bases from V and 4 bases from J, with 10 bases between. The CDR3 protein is CASSQPGLADTQYF. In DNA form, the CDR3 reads TGTGCCAGCAGCCAACCCGGACTCGCAGATACGCAGTATTTT.

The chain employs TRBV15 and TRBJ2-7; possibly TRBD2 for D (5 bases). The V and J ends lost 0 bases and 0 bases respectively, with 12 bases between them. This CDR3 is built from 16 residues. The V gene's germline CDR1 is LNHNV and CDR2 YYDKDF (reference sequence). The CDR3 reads CATSREPKRSSYEQYF. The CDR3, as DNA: TGTGCCACCAGCAGAGAGCCCAAGCGGAGCTCCTACGAGCAGTACTTC.

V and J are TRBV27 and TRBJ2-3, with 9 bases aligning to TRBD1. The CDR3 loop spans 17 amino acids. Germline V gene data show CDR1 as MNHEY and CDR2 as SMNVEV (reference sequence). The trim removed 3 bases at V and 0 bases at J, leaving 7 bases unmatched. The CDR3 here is CASSFEGTGLSTDTQYF. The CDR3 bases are TGTGCCAGCAGTTTTGAGGGGACAGGGCTGAGCACAGATACGCAGTATTTT.

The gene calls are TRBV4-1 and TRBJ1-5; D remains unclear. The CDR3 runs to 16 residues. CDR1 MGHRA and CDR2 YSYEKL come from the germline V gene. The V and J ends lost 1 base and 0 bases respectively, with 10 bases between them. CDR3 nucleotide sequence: TGCGCCAGCAGCCAAGCCCAGGAGGATAGCAATCAGCCCCAGCATTTT. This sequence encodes CASSQAQEDSNQPQHF.

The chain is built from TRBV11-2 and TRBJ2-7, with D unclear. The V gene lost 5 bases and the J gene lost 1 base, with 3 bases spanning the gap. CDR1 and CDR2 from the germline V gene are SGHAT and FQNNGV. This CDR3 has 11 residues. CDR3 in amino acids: CASSQSYEQYF. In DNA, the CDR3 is TGTGCCAGCAGCCAATCCTACGAGCAGTACTTC.

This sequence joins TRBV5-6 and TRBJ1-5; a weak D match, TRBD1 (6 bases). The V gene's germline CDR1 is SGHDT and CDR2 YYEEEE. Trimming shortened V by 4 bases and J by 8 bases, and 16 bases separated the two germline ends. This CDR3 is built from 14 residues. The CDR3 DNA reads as TGTGCCAGCAGCCCAACAGGGAGCATGGAGCCCCAGCATTTT. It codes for CASSPTGSMEPQHF.

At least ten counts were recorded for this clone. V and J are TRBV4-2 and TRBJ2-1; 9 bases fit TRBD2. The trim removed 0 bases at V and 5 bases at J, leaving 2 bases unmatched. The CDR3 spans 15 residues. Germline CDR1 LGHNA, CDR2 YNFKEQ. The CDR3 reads CASSQEASGDNEQFF. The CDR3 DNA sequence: TGTGCCAGCAGCCAAGAGGCTAGCGGGGACAATGAGCAGTTCTTC.